This T cell receptor beta chain was retrieved from a study of blood T cells in healthy people across ages. A minimum of 5.5 micrograms of total RNA was extracted per sample. CDR3 length equals 14 residues. Germline trimming cut 3 bases from V and 6 bases from J; bases unmatched to any gene: 6. The germline gives CDR1 SQVTM, CDR2 ANQGSEA. Alongside a J-beta primer mix, a sample-barcoded 5' primer served in a second PCR lasting roughly 6 to 11 cycles. TCRdb processed the 5' RACE reads anew with MiXCR; each CDR3 protein has one entry. The sample holds around 800,000 distinct CDR3 sequences, about 26% seen once. Comments on this clonotype: Its antigen is still unknown.

General study results and limits: Strong correlation linked observed beta diversity and percent naive T cells.

These data were also reused for a study on T cells of mothers and their children. Per that study: Every mother produced more than 9.5 million TCR beta CDR3 reads, whereas every child provided about 3 million.

The sequencing input was blood. This chain links TRBV29-1 with TRBJ2-2; 8 nucleotides align to TRBD2. This clonotype originated in a boy between 10 and 17 years old in good health. The CDR3 region is CSVDGGARAGELFF. The DNA of the CDR3 is TGCAGCGTTGACGGGGGGGCCCGTGCCGGGGAGCTGTTTTTT.